These 30 T cell receptor beta chains originate from one sample sequenced in a study of blood T cell repertoires in COVID-19. Clones were sequenced by immunoSEQ multiplex PCR, and TCRdb holds only the in-frame ones, with some missing. The table lists 300,000 or so clones, around four fifths of them singletons. Specimen: peripheral blood. All receptors derive from a woman in her fifties or sixties with acute or convalescent COVID-19.

The V gene is TRBV23-1, the J gene TRBJ2-1; 8 nucleotides line up with TRBD1. TRBV23-1 is known as an ORF, though its function is uncertain. Trimming at V came to 4 bases and at J to 5 bases, leaving 4 bases not matched to a gene. The CDR3 is 14 residues long. CDR3 sequence (DNA): TGCGCCAGCAGTCGACAGGGGCTGGACAATGAGCAGTTCTTC. Protein: CASSRQGLDNEQFF.

The CDR3 nucleotides read TGTGCCAGCAGCTTAGGGGCATCCGCGGGCCGCTACAATGAGCAGTTCTTC. This sequence encodes CASSLGASAGRYNEQFF. J is TRBJ2-1 and V is TRBV7-2; D is perhaps TRBD2 (5 bases). CDR3 size: 17 residues. Germline CDR1 and CDR2: SGHTA and FQGNSA. Trimming shortened V by 1 base and J by 3 bases, and 16 bases separated the two germline ends. Supplemented by reference TRBV7-2 and TRBJ2-1, the full variable domain reads GAGVSQSPSNKVTEKGKDVELRCDPISGHTALYWYRQSLGQGLEFLIYFQGNSAPDKSGLPSDRFSAERTGGSVSTLTIQRTQQEDSAVYLCASSLGASAGRYNEQFFGPGTRLTVL.

Only a few counts were recorded for this clone. The chain links TRBV12-1 to TRBJ2-1; the table gives TRBD1 as D, unverified against the DNA. TRBV12-1 is marked as a pseudogene. The CDR3 runs 22 residues. The CDR3 loop reads CASSPDLQAPWGRASSYNEQFF. CDR3 in DNA: TGTGCCAGCAGCCCAGACCTACAGGCTCCCTGGGGGCGGGCTAGCTCCTACAATGAGCAGTTCTTC.

The chain couples TRBV5-1 to TRBJ2-3; TRBD2 agrees at 11 bases. The ends lost 0 bases at V and 7 bases at J; junction bases unmatched: 4. The CDR3 is 15 residues long. The germline gives CDR1 SGHRS, CDR2 YFSETQ. The CDR3 protein is CASSLETSGDYTQYF. CDR3 DNA: TGCGCCAGCAGCTTGGAGACTAGCGGGGATTATACGCAGTATTTT.

This chain joins TRBV28 and TRBJ1-4; no reliable D call. From germline, CDR1 is MDHEN and CDR2 SYDVKM. The CDR3 is made up of 15 amino acids. Between the trimmed V and J ends, which lost 3 bases and 8 bases, there was a span of 16 bases. The CDR3 nucleotides are TGTGCCAGCAGTTTCACGTGGGCAGGTGACGAAAAACTGTTTTTT. Its protein product is CASSFTWAGDEKLFF.

V and J are TRBV11-2 and TRBJ1-5; 7 bases fit TRBD1. The CDR3 contains 16 residues. Germline V lookup: CDR1 SGHAT, CDR2 FQNNGV. The V gene end was trimmed by 1 base and the J gene end by 6 bases; junction bases not matched to a gene: 9. The CDR3 sequence is CASSLGAGGDSQPQHF. CDR3 coding DNA: TGTGCCAGCAGCTTAGGGGCAGGGGGTGACAGTCAGCCCCAGCATTTT.

The chain is built from TRBV5-6 and TRBJ2-7; perhaps TRBD1 as D (7 bases). Germline V gene lookup returns CDR1 SGHDT and CDR2 YYEEEE. The V gene lost 2 bases and the J gene lost 6 bases, with 12 bases spanning the gap. The CDR3 runs to 13 residues. The CDR3 sequence: CASSLRQGGEQYF. The CDR3 bases are TGTGCCAGCAGCTTAAGGCAGGGGGGCGAGCAGTACTTC.

V usage is TRBV24-1 and J usage is TRBJ2-1, with 8 bases lining up with TRBD1. Germline CDR1 KGHDR, CDR2 SFDVKD. V was clipped by 7 bases and J by 0 bases; unmatched bases: 7. CDR3 length: 16 residues. The CDR3 DNA sequence: TGTGCCACCAGCGAGAACAGGGGGAGCTCCTACAATGAGCAGTTCTTC. Translated, it gives CATSENRGSSYNEQFF.

This clone was observed once. V gene TRBV12-1 combines with J gene TRBJ1-2. TRBV12-1 corresponds to a pseudogene. This CDR3 has 12 residues. This CDR3 reads CASSAVSGGYTF. The CDR3 region has the DNA TGTGCCAGCAGCGCAGTCTCGGGAGGCTACACCTTC.

The V gene is TRBV18, the J gene TRBJ2-7, with D tentatively TRBD1 (5 bases). Per germline, CDR1 KGHSH and CDR2 LQKENI. The CDR3 is made up of 14 amino acids. The germline V and J ends were trimmed by 0 bases and 2 bases, with 8 bases remaining between them. The CDR3 reads CASSPPTVPYEQYF. The CDR3 bases are TGTGCCAGCTCACCACCGACAGTCCCCTACGAGCAGTACTTC.

The V gene is TRBV7-9, the J gene TRBJ1-2; a weak D match, TRBD1 (5 bases). V gave up 3 bases and J gave up 1 base, with 9 bases separating them. The germline V gene has CDR1 SEHNR and CDR2 FQNEAQ (reference sequence). The CDR3 runs to 14 residues. The CDR3 protein is CASSFTDINYGYTF. The CDR3, as DNA: TGTGCCAGCAGCTTCACGGACATTAACTATGGCTACACCTTC.

CDR3 nucleotide sequence: TGTGCCAGCAGTTTAGTCGGGGGGCAAACTGGTGAAGCTTTCTTT. This sequence encodes CASSLVGGQTGEAFF. The chain carries TRBV27 and TRBJ1-1; perhaps TRBD1 as D (6 bases). The CDR3 extends over 15 amino acids. The V end was cut by 2 bases, the J end by 7 bases, with 17 bases between. CDR1 is MNHEY and CDR2 is SMNVEV in the germline V gene (reference sequence).

This clone occurred a few times. The chain recombines TRBV6-1 with TRBJ1-6; the D gene is possibly TRBD1 (6 bases). Germline V gene sequence: CDR1 MNHNS, CDR2 SASEGT. Trimming took off 2 bases at V and 11 bases at J, with 13 bases between the two ends. This CDR3 is built from 14 residues. The CDR3 DNA is TGTGCCAGCAGTGAAAGACAGGAGGCCGCACCCCTCCACTTT. Translation gives CASSERQEAAPLHF.

The J gene is TRBJ2-2, the V gene TRBV3-1 (or the pseudogene TRBV3-2), with D hard to call. CDR1 LGHDT and CDR2 YNNKEL come from the germline V gene (reference sequence). This CDR3 region has 16 residues. The V and J ends lost 0 bases and 1 base respectively, with 9 bases between them. The CDR3 DNA sequence: TGTGCCAGCAGCCAAGATCGGTCCCAGAACACCGGGGAGCTGTTTTTT. Its protein product is CASSQDRSQNTGELFF.

V and J are TRBV5-1 and TRBJ1-1; a possible D gene is TRBD1 (5 bases). Between the trimmed V and J ends, which lost 8 bases and 3 bases, there was a span of 17 bases. From germline, CDR1 is SGHRS and CDR2 YFSETQ. The CDR3 extends over 14 amino acids. The CDR3 reads CASRLWGGDTEAFF. CDR3 DNA sequence: TGCGCCAGTAGGCTCTGGGGCGGGGACACTGAAGCTTTCTTT.

This clone was picked up one time. The chain is built from TRBV7-2 and TRBJ1-2; 7 nucleotides line up with TRBD1. This CDR3 is 13 amino acids long. V gave up 5 bases and J gave up 0 bases; unmatched junction bases: 0. CDR1 and CDR2 (germline): SGHTA, FQGNSA. Here the CDR3 reads CASSGTANYGYTF. DNA for the CDR3: TGTGCCAGCAGCGGGACAGCTAACTATGGCTACACCTTC.

CDR3 sequence: CASSLTPGYEQYF. The CDR3 DNA reads TGTGCCAGCAGTTTAACCCCGGGCTACGAGCAGTACTTC. The chain recombines TRBV27 with TRBJ2-7; no definite D call. Trimming removed 2 bases from V and 3 bases from J, with 8 bases in between. Germline CDR1 reads MNHEY; CDR2 reads SMNVEV (reference sequence). The CDR3 consists of 13 residues.

A single count supports this clone. This chain connects TRBV27 to TRBJ1-1, with unresolved D. The V gene lost 6 bases and the J gene lost 6 bases, with 23 bases spanning the gap. Germline CDR1 is MNHEY and CDR2 is SMNVEV (reference sequence). The CDR3 sequence is 16 residues long. The CDR3 loop is CASSQQWGGSGSEAFF. The CDR3 DNA follows: TGTGCCAGCAGCCAGCAATGGGGTGGCTCGGGGTCTGAAGCTTTCTTT.

The CDR3 DNA is TGTGCCAGCAGCTTCGGGACTAGCAGGTCCGAGGAGCTGTTTTTT. Its protein product is CASSFGTSRSEELFF. The chain links TRBV7-9 to TRBJ2-2; 9 bases fit TRBD2. Germline V lookup: CDR1 SEHNR, CDR2 FQNEAQ (reference sequence). The CDR3 consists of 15 residues. The V and J ends lost 3 bases and 10 bases, in that order; junction bases with no gene match: 9.

This clone has more than one count but fewer than ten. The chain links TRBV2 to TRBJ1-3; the D is unclear. Germline loops: CDR1 SNHLY, CDR2 FYNNEI. The CDR3 spans 16 residues. V lost 5 bases and J lost 0, with 14 bases in between. This chain's CDR3 is CASSFILSRSGNTIYF. DNA of the CDR3: TGTGCCAGCAGTTTTATTCTATCCCGCTCTGGAAACACCATATATTTT.

V gene TRBV7-8 combines with J gene TRBJ2-3; D is undetermined. Looked up from germline, CDR1 is SGHVS and CDR2 is FQNEAQ. The V gene lost 5 bases and the J gene lost 0 bases, with 9 bases spanning the gap. CDR3 length equals 14 residues. CDR3 DNA: TGTGCCAGCAGCCCGGAGCCTAGCACAGATACGCAGTATTTT. Its translation: CASSPEPSTDTQYF.

The rearrangement uses TRBV6-5 and TRBJ1-1; D not certain. Deletions cut 0 bases from V and 7 bases from J, with 9 bases between. CDR1 and CDR2 from the germline V gene are MNHEY and SVGAGI. This CDR3 is built from 13 residues. CDR3 residues: CASSYSKAGEAFF. Here the CDR3 DNA reads TGTGCCAGCAGTTACTCGAAGGCGGGTGAAGCTTTCTTT.

Note on this clone: One end of the junction varies from germline; a read error may be responsible. At the DNA level, this CDR3 is encoded by other sequences in the same sample as well. The CDR3 protein is CASSLGGTGSAGELFF. Written as DNA, the CDR3 is TGTGCCAGCAGCTTGGGCGGGACAGGGTCGGCCGGAGAGCTGTTTTTT. The rearrangement uses TRBV5-4 and TRBJ2-2; TRBD1 matches 9 bases. The CDR3 is 16 residues long. In germline, CDR1 is SGHNT, CDR2 YYREEE (reference sequence). Full variable domain (outside the CDR3, taken from reference TRBV5-4 and TRBJ2-2): ETGVTQSPTHLIKTRGQQVTLRCSSQSGHNTVSWYQQALGQGPQFIFQYYREEENGRGNFPPRFSGLQFPNYSSELNVNALELDDSALYLCASSLGGTGSAGELFFGEGSRLTVL.

The chain is built from TRBV27 and TRBJ2-2; D remains unclear. With 0 bases removed from V and 0 bases from J, the gap between germline ends came to 8 bases. This CDR3 region has 16 residues. CDR1 and CDR2 from the germline V gene are MNHEY and SMNVEV (reference sequence). The CDR3 nucleotides are TGTGCCAGCAGTTTATCGGCCCCAGCGAACACCGGGGAGCTGTTTTTT. Encoded protein: CASSLSAPANTGELFF.

The V and J genes are TRBV12-5 and TRBJ1-2, with D unclear. The V end was cut by 4 bases, the J end by 4 bases, with 7 bases between. This CDR3 contains 12 residues. The germline V gene encodes CDR1 LGHNT and CDR2 FRNRAP. CDR3 sequence (DNA): TGTGCTAGTGGTTCACTGAGCTATGGCTACACCTTC. Its protein product is CASGSLSYGYTF.

This clone occurred once. The V call is TRBV6-5, the J call TRBJ2-1; 8 bases line up with TRBD1. This CDR3 spans 16 amino acids. V gave up 3 bases and J gave up 3 bases; unmatched junction bases: 7. CDR1 is MNHEY and CDR2 is SVGAGI in the germline V gene. The CDR3 nucleotides are TGTGCCAGCAGTTATCTCGGACAGGGCGACTACAATGAGCAGTTCTTC. Protein product: CASSYLGQGDYNEQFF.

The rearrangement uses TRBV7-2 and TRBJ1-1; 9 bases map to TRBD1. CDR1 and CDR2 from the germline V gene are SGHTA and FQGNSA. V dropped 5 bases and J dropped 4; count of bases not matched to a gene: 2. The CDR3 covers 13 residues. CDR3 nucleotides: TGTGCCAGCAGCACACAGGGGGCCACTGAAGCTTTCTTT. Its translation is CASSTQGATEAFF.

The CDR3 DNA reads TGTGCCAGCAGCTTAATAGCGGGGAACACTGAAGCTTTCTTT. Translating it yields CASSLIAGNTEAFF. The chain uses TRBV7-3 and TRBJ1-1; the D is unclear. Germline V CDR1 and CDR2: SGHTA, FQGTGA. The CDR3 is 14 residues long. Trimming took off 1 base at V and 1 base at J, with 7 bases between the two ends.

This clone was seen just once. The chain carries TRBV6-1 and TRBJ1-1; TRBD1 matches at 9 bases. The V segment lost 4 bases and the J segment 3 bases; nucleotides outside the gene matches: 12. The CDR3 length is 17 residues. From germline, CDR1 is MNHNS and CDR2 SASEGT. CDR3 residues: CASSAKSAGQGYTEAFF. In DNA, the CDR3 is TGTGCCAGCAGTGCTAAGTCAGCGGGACAGGGCTACACTGAAGCTTTCTTT.

This chain joins TRBV27 and TRBJ2-2, with unresolved D. The CDR3 contains 14 residues. The V and J ends lost 3 bases and 4 bases respectively, with 9 bases between them. Germline CDR1 is MNHEY and CDR2 is SMNVEV (reference sequence). CDR3 sequence reads: CASSLNRVTGELFF. The CDR3, as DNA: TGTGCCAGCAGTTTGAACAGAGTCACCGGGGAGCTGTTTTTT.